This T cell receptor beta chain was retrieved from a study of T-cell reconstitution after alpha-beta-depleted transplantation in children. Preparation of the TCRbeta library was carried out with unique molecular identifiers. One entry per CDR3 protein results from TCRdb running MiXCR on the PCR reads. The sample carries about 200,000 distinct CDR3 sequences, around 8.4% recorded once. For this clonotype: The antigen is undetermined.

Trimming took 0 bases from V and 3 from J, leaving 3 bases between them. The CDR3 has 12 residues. Germline V gene lookup returns CDR1 LGHNA and CDR2 YSLEER. Study-level results: Counts and diversity of T cells one year after transplant came mostly from newly produced T cells.

Sample: PBMCs, mostly from graft donor cells, taken 360 days after TCRalphabeta/CD19-depleted stem cell transplant. The clonotype originates from a male patient aged 2-10 years who had a stem cell transplant for acute myeloid leukemia, so the T cells may come from the graft donor. The chain uses TRBV4-3 and TRBJ2-7; D remains unclear. DNA for the CDR3: TGCGCCAGCAGCCAAGACGACTACGAGCAGTACTTC. Translated: CASSQDDYEQYF.